This T cell receptor (beta chain) was profiled in a study of blood T cell repertoires in COVID-19. The V end lost 5 bases, the J end lost 9 bases, and 20 bases lay between the germline ends. Germline V CDR1 and CDR2: SGHTA, FQGNSA. This CDR3 spans 15 amino acids. Assay used: immunoSEQ multiplex PCR; TCRdb lists only in-frame clones, some missing. The sample lists under 200,000 clones, approximately 80% seen once, with more than 4.5% in the top ten. The specimen was PBMCs or T cells enriched from blood (not recorded which). The chain couples TRBV7-2 to TRBJ2-1; a possible D gene is TRBD2 (5 bases). The sequence came from a woman aged 55-70 years with acute COVID-19. This CDR3 reads CASSPDGVRVGEQFF. The CDR3, as DNA: TGTGCCAGCAGCCCCGACGGGGTTAGGGTTGGTGAGCAGTTCTTC.